The clone carrying this T cell receptor (beta chain) was observed many times. The sample comes from a study of low-dose radiotherapy and immunotherapy resistance in tumors. The time point denotes: after trial treatment. The treatment: LDRT plus nivolumab, ipilimumab, low-dose cyclophosphamide and aspirin (RACIN trial). cDNA synthesis used a TRAV/TRBV-specific primer set for both chains. Both a constant-region primer and a V-primer adapter served to amplify TCRs across 15 to 20 PCR cycles. TCRdb reanalysed the reads using MiXCR and keeps one entry per CDR3 protein. The top ten hold approximately 1.5% of the sample, which has 80,000 or so distinct CDR3 sequences, roughly 17% seen once. Germline loops: CDR1 SNHLY, CDR2 FYNNEI. The CDR3 runs to 16 residues. The germline V and J ends were trimmed by 5 bases and 0 bases, with 17 bases remaining between them.

The origin of this receptor is a male donor with prostate cancer. The chain has TRBV2 and TRBJ2-7; TRBD1 is a possible D gene (5 bases). The sequences come from PBMCs, collected after low-dose radiotherapy plus immunotherapy. The CDR3 region has the DNA TGTGCCAGCAGTACGCAACGACAGAAGAACTCCTACGAGCAGTACTTC. Translated, it gives CASSTQRQKNSYEQYF.